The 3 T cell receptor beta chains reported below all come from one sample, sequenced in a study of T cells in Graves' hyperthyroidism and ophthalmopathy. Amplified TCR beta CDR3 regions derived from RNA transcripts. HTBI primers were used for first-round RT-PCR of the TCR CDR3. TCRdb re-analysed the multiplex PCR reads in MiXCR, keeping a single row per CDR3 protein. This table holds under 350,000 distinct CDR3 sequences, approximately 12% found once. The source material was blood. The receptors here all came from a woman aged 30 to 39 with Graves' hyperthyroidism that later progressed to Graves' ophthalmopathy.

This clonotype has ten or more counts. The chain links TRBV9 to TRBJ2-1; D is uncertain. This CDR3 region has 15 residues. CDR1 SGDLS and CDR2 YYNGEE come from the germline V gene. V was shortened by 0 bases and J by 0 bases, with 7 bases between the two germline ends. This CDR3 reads CASSVERSSYNEQFF. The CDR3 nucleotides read TGTGCCAGCAGCGTAGAACGGAGCTCCTACAATGAGCAGTTCTTC.

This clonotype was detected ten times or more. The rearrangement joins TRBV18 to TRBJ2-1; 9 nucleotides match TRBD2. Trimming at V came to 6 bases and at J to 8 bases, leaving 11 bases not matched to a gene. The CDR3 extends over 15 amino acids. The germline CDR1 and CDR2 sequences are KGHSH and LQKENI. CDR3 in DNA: TGTGCCAGCTCTCCGACTAGCGGACAAAGGGATGAGCAGTTCTTC. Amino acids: CASSPTSGQRDEQFF.

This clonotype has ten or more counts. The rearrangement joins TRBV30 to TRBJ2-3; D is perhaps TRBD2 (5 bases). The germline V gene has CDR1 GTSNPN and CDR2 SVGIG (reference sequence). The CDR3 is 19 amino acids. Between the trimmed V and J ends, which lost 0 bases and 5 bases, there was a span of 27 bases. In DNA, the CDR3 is TGTGCCTGGAGTGTACCGCAATATACCCGTAGGGCGGGTGAAGATACGCAGTATTTT. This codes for CAWSVPQYTRRAGEDTQYF.